This TCR beta chain was profiled in a study of T-cell reconstitution after alpha-beta-depleted transplantation in children. TCRbeta library construction was performed incorporating unique molecular identifiers. In TCRdb, the PCR reads were re-called with MiXCR into one record per CDR3 protein. Seen here are about 300,000 distinct CDR3 sequences, over 9.5% observed once, and the top ten hold around 7.5%. Study-wide results and caveats: From newly produced T cells came most of the T-cell counts and diversity one year after transplant. Several hundred graft clones that had expanded were reportedly the source of alpha-beta T cells about two months after transplant.

V lost 3 bases and J 7 bases, leaving 13 bases between the germline ends. CDR3 length: 14 residues. Ten or more counts support this clonotype. Antigen: not known. This sequence originates from a boy under two years old with acute myeloid leukemia, due to receive a stem cell transplant. V gene TRBV12-3 or TRBV12-4 combines with J gene TRBJ1-5; the D gene is possibly TRBD1 (6 bases). The starting material was PBMCs, obtained before TCRalphabeta/CD19-depleted stem cell transplant. CDR3 DNA: TGTGCCAGCAGTTTCGCAGGGGTTGGGCAGCCCCAGCATTTT. It codes for CASSFAGVGQPQHF.